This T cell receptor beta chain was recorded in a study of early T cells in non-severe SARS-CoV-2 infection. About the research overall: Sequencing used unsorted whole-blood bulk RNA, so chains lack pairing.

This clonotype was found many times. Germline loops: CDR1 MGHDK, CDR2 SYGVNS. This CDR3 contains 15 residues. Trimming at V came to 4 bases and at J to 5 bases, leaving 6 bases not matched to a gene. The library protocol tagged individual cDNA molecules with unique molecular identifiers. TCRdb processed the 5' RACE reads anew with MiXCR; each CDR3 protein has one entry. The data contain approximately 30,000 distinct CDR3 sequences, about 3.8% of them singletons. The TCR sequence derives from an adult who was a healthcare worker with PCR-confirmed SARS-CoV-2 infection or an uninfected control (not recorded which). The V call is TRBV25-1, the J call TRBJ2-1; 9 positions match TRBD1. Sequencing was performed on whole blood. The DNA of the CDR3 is TGTGCCAGCAGTGCTGACAGGGGGAACAACAATGAGCAGTTCTTC. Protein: CASSADRGNNNEQFF.